The source of this T cell receptor beta chain is a study of T cells after yellow fever vaccination. Whole-study context: For low cell numbers, libraries were made with SMART-Seq v4 Ultra Low Input. Findings of the study overall: Weaker overall was a secondary response that nonetheless peaked faster, on day 5 versus 15. Contamination by abundant bulk-population clonotypes could be present in FACS-sorted repertoires. The booster response re-showed most primary clones: approximately 97% CD4, about 89% CD8.

Via MiXCR, TCRdb re-called the 5' RACE reads, giving one row per CDR3 protein. The sample includes over 65,000 distinct CDR3 sequences, about an eighth seen only once; the top ten take roughly 25%. The V end was cut by 11 bases, the J end by 9 bases, with 13 bases between. The CDR3 length is 11 residues. The germline V gene encodes CDR1 SGHTA and CDR2 FQGNSA. This clonotype was seen many times. Sequences were derived from CD8+ T cells not binding an NS4B(214-222) dextramer, sorted from PBMCs, sampled more than 20 days after the first yellow fever vaccination. The sequence was collected from a young man who received the YFV17D yellow fever vaccine. The rearrangement joins TRBV7-2 to TRBJ2-2, with a possible D match to TRBD2 (6 bases). The CDR3 sequence: CAVTRERELFF. The CDR3 DNA follows: TGTGCCGTCACACGGGAGAGGGAGCTGTTTTTT. The entire variable domain, with the rest obtained from reference TRBV7-2 and TRBJ2-2, is as follows: GAGVSQSPSNKVTEKGKDVELRCDPISGHTALYWYRQSLGQGLEFLIYFQGNSAPDKSGLPSDRFSAERTGGSVSTLTIQRTQQEDSAVYLCAVTRERELFFGEGSRLTVL.